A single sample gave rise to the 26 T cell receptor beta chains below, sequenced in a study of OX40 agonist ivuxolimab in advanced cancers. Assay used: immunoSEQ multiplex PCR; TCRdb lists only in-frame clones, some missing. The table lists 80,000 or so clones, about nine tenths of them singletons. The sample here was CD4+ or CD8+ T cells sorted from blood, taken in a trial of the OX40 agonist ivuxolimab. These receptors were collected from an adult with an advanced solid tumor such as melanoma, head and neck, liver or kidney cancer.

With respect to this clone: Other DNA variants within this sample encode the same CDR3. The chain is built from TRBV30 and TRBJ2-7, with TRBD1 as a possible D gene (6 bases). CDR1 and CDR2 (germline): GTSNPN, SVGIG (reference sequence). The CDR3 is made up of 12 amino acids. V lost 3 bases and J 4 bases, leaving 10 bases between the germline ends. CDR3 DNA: TGTGCCTGGAGCCTCCAGGGGTACGAGCAGTACTTC. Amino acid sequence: CAWSLQGYEQYF.

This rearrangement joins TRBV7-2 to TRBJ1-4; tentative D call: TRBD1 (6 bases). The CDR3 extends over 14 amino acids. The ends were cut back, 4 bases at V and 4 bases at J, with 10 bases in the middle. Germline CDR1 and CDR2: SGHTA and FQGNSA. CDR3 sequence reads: CASSYLGGNEKLFF. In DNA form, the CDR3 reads TGTGCCAGCAGCTACCTAGGGGGTAATGAAAAACTGTTTTTT. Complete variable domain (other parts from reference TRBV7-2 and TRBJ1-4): GAGVSQSPSNKVTEKGKDVELRCDPISGHTALYWYRQSLGQGLEFLIYFQGNSAPDKSGLPSDRFSAERTGGSVSTLTIQRTQQEDSAVYLCASSYLGGNEKLFFGSGTQLSVL.

This CDR3 reads CASSLEQGRTDTQYF. Written as DNA, the CDR3 is TGTGCCAGCAGCTTGGAACAGGGTCGCACAGATACGCAGTATTTT. The chain recombines TRBV7-9 with TRBJ2-3; D perhaps matches TRBD1 (6 bases). The CDR3 consists of 15 residues. Germline CDR1 and CDR2: SEHNR and FQNEAQ (reference sequence). V gave up 3 bases and J gave up 1 base, with 11 bases separating them.

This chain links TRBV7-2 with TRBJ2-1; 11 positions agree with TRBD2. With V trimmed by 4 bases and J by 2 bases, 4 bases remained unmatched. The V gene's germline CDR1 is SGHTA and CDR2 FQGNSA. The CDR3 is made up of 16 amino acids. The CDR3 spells CASSSATSGTYNEQFF. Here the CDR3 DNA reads TGTGCCAGCAGCTCCGCGACTAGCGGGACCTACAATGAGCAGTTCTTC.

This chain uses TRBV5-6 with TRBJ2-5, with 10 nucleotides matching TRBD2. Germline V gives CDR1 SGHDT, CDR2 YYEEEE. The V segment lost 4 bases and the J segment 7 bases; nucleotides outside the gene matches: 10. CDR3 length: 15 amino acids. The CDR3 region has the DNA TGTGCCAGCAGCGTATATAGCGGGAGGCACGGGACCCAGTACTTC. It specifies CASSVYSGRHGTQYF.

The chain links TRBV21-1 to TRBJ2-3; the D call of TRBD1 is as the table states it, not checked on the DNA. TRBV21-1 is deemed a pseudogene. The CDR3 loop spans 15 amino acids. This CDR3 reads CASSARDRSTDTQYF. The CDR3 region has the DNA TGTGCCAGCAGCGCCCGGGACAGGAGCACAGATACGCAGTATTTT.

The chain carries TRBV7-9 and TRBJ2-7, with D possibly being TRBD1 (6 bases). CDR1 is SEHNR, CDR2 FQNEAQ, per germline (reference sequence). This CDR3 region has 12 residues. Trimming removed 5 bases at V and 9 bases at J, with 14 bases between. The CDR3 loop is CASSTSGARQYF. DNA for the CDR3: TGTGCCAGCAGCACATCAGGGGCCCGGCAGTACTTC.

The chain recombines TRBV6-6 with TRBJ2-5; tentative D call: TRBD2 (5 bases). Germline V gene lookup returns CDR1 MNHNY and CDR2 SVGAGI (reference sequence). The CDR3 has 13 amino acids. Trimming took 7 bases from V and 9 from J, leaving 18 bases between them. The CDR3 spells CASTLTSSKPQYF. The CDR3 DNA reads TGTGCCAGCACCTTAACGTCTAGCAAGCCCCAGTACTTC.

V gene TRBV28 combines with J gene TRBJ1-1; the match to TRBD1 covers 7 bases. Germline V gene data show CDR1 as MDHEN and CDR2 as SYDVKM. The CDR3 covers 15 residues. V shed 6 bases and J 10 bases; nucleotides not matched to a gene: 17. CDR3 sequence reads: CASRETTRGGITAFF. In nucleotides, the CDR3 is TGTGCCAGCAGAGAGACGACCCGAGGGGGCATTACAGCTTTCTTT.

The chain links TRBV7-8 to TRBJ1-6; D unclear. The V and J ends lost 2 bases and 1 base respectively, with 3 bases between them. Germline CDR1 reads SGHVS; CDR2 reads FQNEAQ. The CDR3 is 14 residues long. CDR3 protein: CASSLRSYNSPLHF. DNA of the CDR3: TGTGCCAGCAGCTTAAGGTCCTATAATTCACCCCTCCACTTT.

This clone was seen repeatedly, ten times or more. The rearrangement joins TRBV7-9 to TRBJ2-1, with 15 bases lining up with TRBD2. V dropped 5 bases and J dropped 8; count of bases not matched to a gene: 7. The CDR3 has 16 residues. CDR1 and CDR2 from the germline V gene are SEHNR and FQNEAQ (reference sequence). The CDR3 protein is CASSVGLAGGGDEQFF. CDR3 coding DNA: TGTGCCAGCAGCGTGGGACTAGCGGGAGGTGGGGATGAGCAGTTCTTC.

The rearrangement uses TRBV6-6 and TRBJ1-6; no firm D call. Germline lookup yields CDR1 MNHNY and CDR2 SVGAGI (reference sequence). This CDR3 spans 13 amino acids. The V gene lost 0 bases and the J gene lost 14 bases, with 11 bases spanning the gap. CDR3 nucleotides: TGTGCCAGCAGTTACTCGTCCGCGCGAACCCTCCACTTT. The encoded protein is CASSYSSARTLHF.

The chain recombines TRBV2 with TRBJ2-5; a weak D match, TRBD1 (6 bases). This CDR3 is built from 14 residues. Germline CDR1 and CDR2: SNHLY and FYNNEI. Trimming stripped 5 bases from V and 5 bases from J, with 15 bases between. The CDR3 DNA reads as TGTGCCAGCAGTCTCGGACAGCCAGGGGAGACCCAGTACTTC. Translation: CASSLGQPGETQYF.

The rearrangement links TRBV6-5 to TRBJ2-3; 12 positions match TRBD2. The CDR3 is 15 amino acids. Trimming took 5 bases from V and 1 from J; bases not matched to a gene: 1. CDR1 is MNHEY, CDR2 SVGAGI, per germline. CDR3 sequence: CASSRLAGGTDTQYF. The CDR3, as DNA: TGTGCCAGCAGTCGACTAGCGGGGGGCACAGATACGCAGTATTTT.

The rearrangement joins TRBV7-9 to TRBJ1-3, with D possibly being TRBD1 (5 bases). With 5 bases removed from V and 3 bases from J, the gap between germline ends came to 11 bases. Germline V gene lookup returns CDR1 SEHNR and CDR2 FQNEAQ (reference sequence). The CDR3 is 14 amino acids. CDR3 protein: CASSQTGLGNTIYF. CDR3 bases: TGTGCCAGCAGCCAAACGGGACTTGGAAACACCATATATTTT. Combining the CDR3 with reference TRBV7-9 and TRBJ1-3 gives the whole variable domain DTGVSQNPRHKITKRGQNVTFRCDPISEHNRLYWYRQTLGQGPEFLTYFQNEAQLEKSRLLSDRFSAERPKGSFSTLEIQRTEQGDSAMYLCASSQTGLGNTIYFGEGSWLTVV.

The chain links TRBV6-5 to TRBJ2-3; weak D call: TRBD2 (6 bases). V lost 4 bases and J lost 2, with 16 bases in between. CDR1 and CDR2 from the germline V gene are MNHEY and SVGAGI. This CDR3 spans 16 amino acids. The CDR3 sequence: CASSSGLPSLTDTQYF. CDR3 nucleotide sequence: TGTGCCAGCAGTTCGGGACTCCCATCACTCACAGATACGCAGTATTTT.

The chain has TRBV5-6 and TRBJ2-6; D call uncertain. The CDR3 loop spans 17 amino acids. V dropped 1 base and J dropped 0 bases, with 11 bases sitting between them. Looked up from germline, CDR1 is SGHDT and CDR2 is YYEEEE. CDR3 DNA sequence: TGTGCCAGCAGCTTGCGTGGACGGAGCTCTGGGGCCAACGTCCTGACTTTC. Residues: CASSLRGRSSGANVLTF.

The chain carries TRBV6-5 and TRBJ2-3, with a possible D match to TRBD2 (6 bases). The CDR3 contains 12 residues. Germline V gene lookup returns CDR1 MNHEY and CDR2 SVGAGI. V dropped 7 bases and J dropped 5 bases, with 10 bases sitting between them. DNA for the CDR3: TGTGCCAGCATCGGGGGTGGAGATACGCAGTATTTT. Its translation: CASIGGGDTQYF.

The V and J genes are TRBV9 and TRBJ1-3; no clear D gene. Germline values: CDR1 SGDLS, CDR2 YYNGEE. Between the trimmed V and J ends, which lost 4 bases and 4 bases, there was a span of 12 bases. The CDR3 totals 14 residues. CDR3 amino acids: CASSPFGEGNTIYF. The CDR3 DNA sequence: TGTGCCAGCAGCCCCTTCGGGGAAGGAAACACCATATATTTT.

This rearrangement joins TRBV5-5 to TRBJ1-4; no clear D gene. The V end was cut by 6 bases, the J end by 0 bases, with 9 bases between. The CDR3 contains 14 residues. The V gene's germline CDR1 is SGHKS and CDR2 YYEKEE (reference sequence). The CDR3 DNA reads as TGTGCCAGCATAAACGGACCAACTAATGAAAAACTGTTTTTT. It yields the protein CASINGPTNEKLFF.

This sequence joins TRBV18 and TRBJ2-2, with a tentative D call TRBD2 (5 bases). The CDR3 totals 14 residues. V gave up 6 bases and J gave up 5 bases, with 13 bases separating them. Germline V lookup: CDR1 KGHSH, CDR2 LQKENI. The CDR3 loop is CASSPGSGTGELFF. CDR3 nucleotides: TGTGCCAGCTCCCCTGGGAGTGGAACCGGGGAGCTGTTTTTT.

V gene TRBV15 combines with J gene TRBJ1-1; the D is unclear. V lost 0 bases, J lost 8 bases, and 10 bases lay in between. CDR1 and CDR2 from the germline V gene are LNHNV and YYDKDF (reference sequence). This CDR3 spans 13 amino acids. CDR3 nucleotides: TGTGCCACCAGCAGAGATCTATACAGCGAAGCTTTCTTT. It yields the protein CATSRDLYSEAFF.

The CDR3 loop reads CASSLAGLATETQYF. CDR3 DNA: TGTGCCAGCAGCTTGGCGGGACTAGCCACAGAGACCCAGTACTTC. The genes are TRBV7-7 and TRBJ2-5, with TRBD2 identical over 9 bases. The CDR3 spans 15 residues. With V trimmed by 3 bases and J by 4 bases, 6 bases remained unmatched. Germline CDR1 SSHAT, CDR2 FNYEAQ (reference sequence). Supplemented by reference TRBV7-7 and TRBJ2-5, the full variable domain reads GAGVSQSPRYKVTKRGQDVTLRCDPISSHATLYWYQQALGQGPEFLTYFNYEAQPDKSGLPSDRFSAERPEGSISTLTIQRTEQRDSAMYRCASSLAGLATETQYFGPGTRLLVL.

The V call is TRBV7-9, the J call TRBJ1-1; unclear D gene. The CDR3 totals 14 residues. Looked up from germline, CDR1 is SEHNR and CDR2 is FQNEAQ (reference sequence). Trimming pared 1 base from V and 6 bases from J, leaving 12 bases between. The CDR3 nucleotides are TGTGCCAGCAGCTTAGAGGCAGACCTCGCTGAAGCTTTCTTT. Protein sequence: CASSLEADLAEAFF. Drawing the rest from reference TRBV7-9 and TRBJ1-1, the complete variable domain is DTGVSQNPRHKITKRGQNVTFRCDPISEHNRLYWYRQTLGQGPEFLTYFQNEAQLEKSRLLSDRFSAERPKGSFSTLEIQRTEQGDSAMYLCASSLEADLAEAFFGQGTRLTVV.

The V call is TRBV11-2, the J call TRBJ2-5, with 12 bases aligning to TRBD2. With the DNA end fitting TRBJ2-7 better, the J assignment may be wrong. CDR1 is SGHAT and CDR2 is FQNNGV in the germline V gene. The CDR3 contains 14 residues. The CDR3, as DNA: TGTGCCAGCGGGCTAGCGGGAGGGTTCGACGAGCAGTACTTC. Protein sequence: CASGLAGGFDEQYF.

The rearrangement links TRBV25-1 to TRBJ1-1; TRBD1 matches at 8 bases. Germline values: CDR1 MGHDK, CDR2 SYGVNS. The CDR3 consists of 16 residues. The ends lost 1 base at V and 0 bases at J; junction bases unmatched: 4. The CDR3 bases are TGTGCCAGCAGTGAATGGGGACAGGTAATGAACACTGAAGCTTTCTTT. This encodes CASSEWGQVMNTEAFF.